These 10 T cell receptor beta chains originate from one sample sequenced in a study of cytotoxic CD8 clonotypes in ibrutinib-treated CLL. Profiling relied on immunoSEQ multiplex PCR, and the TCRdb table lists in-frame clones only, not all of them. The top ten clones hold 5% to 6.5% of a sample with hundreds of thousands of clones, roughly 71% of them seen once. Sequenced here: PBMCs, sampled after 36 months of ibrutinib treatment. Receptors originate from a human donor with chronic lymphocytic leukemia.

This chain's CDR3 is CASTVRGGDEQFF. Written as DNA, the CDR3 is TGTGCCAGCACCGTACGTGGGGGCGATGAGCAGTTCTTC. The chain is built from TRBV27 and TRBJ2-1; a weak D match, TRBD1 (6 bases). CDR1 and CDR2 (germline): MNHEY, SMNVEV (reference sequence). Deletions cut 7 bases from V and 8 bases from J, with 15 bases between. This CDR3 is 13 amino acids long.

This clone appeared a few times. The CDR3 DNA reads as TGTGCCAGCAGTGAACGGACAGGGGCCTTATATGGCTACACCTTC. Its protein product is CASSERTGALYGYTF. The chain has TRBV2 and TRBJ1-2; 9 bases are shared with TRBD1. Germline values: CDR1 SNHLY, CDR2 FYNNEI. The CDR3 spans 15 residues. V lost 2 bases to trimming and J lost 5 bases; unmatched junction nucleotides: 6.

This clone turned up a few times. V usage is TRBV5-1 and J usage is TRBJ2-7; D is ambiguous. CDR3 length: 11 residues. Per the germline V gene, CDR1 is SGHRS and CDR2 is YFSETQ. Trimming took off 4 bases at V and 3 bases at J, with 5 bases between the two ends. CDR3 DNA sequence: TGCGCCAGCAGCAACCACTACGAGCAGTACTTC. It is translated as CASSNHYEQYF.

CDR3 DNA: TGTGCCAGCAGCTACGGGACAGGGACAGAGACCCAGTACTTC. Translation gives CASSYGTGTETQYF. The chain recombines TRBV11-2 with TRBJ2-5; 9 positions match TRBD1. Germline V gives CDR1 SGHAT, CDR2 FQNNGV. CDR3 length: 14 amino acids. Germline trimming cut 4 bases from V and 4 bases from J; bases unmatched to any gene: 4. Complete variable domain (other parts from reference TRBV11-2 and TRBJ2-5): EAGVAQSPRYKIIEKRQSVAFWCNPISGHATLYWYQQILGQGPKLLIQFQNNGVVDDSQLPKDRFSAERLKGVDSTLKIQPAKLEDSAVYLCASSYGTGTETQYFGPGTRLLVL.

The chain couples TRBV7-8 to TRBJ1-1; possible D gene TRBD1, 6 bases. Germline assignment: CDR1 SGHVS and CDR2 FQNEAQ. The CDR3 is 13 residues long. The V end was cut by 5 bases, the J end by 8 bases, with 15 bases between. The CDR3 nucleotides read TGTGCCAGCAGCGTAGGGCCCGGGACAGAAGCTTTCTTT. Residues: CASSVGPGTEAFF. The variable domain in full, with the rest retrieved from reference TRBV7-8 and TRBJ1-1, is GAGVSQSPRYKVAKRGQDVALRCDPISGHVSLFWYQQALGQGPEFLTYFQNEAQLDKSGLPSDRFFAERPEGSVSTLKIQRTQQEDSAVYLCASSVGPGTEAFFGQGTRLTVV.

The J gene is TRBJ1-4, the V gene TRBV19; no clear D. The germline V and J ends were trimmed by 10 bases and 8 bases, with 14 bases remaining between them. The CDR3 is made up of 12 amino acids. Germline V CDR1 and CDR2: LNHDA, SQIVND (reference sequence). For the CDR3, the DNA is TGTGCCACCAGGCGGGCGGGAGAAAAACTGTTTTTT. It yields the protein CATRRAGEKLFF.

This clone was detected once. J is TRBJ2-1 and V is TRBV5-1; 9 nucleotides match TRBD2. V shed 0 bases, J shed 7 bases, and the junction held 5 bases outside the gene matches. Germline values: CDR1 SGHRS, CDR2 YFSETQ. The CDR3 has 15 amino acids. CDR3 region: CASSLVAGVGNEQFF. CDR3 coding DNA: TGCGCCAGCAGCTTGGTAGCGGGAGTGGGAAATGAGCAGTTCTTC.

The chain employs TRBV6-4 and TRBJ2-2; D is ambiguous. The CDR3 loop spans 14 amino acids. With 0 bases removed from V and 6 bases from J, the gap between germline ends came to 8 bases. CDR1 and CDR2 from the germline V gene are MRHNA and SNTAGT. Here the CDR3 reads CASSDSMWAGELFF. The CDR3 region has the DNA TGTGCCAGCAGTGACTCGATGTGGGCCGGGGAGCTGTTTTTT.

This clone was recorded once. The chain uses TRBV7-6 and TRBJ1-6; no reliable D call. Trimming took 1 base from V and 7 from J, leaving 8 bases between them. The CDR3 runs 14 residues. In germline, CDR1 is SGHVS, CDR2 FNYEAQ. The CDR3 spells CASSLGGVNSPLHF. As DNA, the CDR3 is TGTGCCAGCAGCTTAGGCGGGGTAAATTCACCCCTCCACTTT.

A few counts support this clone. V is TRBV27 and J is TRBJ1-4; a weak D match, TRBD1 (5 bases). Trimming removed 2 bases from V and 10 bases from J, with 11 bases in between. This CDR3 region has 13 residues. Germline-derived CDR1 and CDR2 are MNHEY and SMNVEV (reference sequence). In DNA, the CDR3 is TGTGCCAGCAGTTTACGGGACTTTGGAAAACTGTTTTTT. It yields the protein CASSLRDFGKLFF.